These 16 T cell receptor beta chains were all obtained from the same sample, sequenced in a study of tumor-infiltrating lymphocytes in primary liver carcinoma. Scientists recovered RNA and DNA together from roughly 20-30 mg of unsorted bulk tissue. The investigators made TCR beta cDNA from 400 to 500 ng total RNA, using a constant-region primer. It was through three nested multiplex PCR rounds of slightly modified ARM-PCR that TCR beta libraries arose. Use of TRBV1-TRBV30 forward primers with a C-beta reverse primer characterized the first two PCR rounds, which lasted about 10 cycles each. TCRdb analysed the multiplex PCR reads with MiXCR anew, one entry per CDR3 protein. Counted here are about 120,000 distinct CDR3 sequences, around 70% occurring once; the ten biggest clones make up roughly 7.3%. The sample taken for sequencing was tumor-adjacent normal liver tissue. The receptors here all came from a woman aged 55-69 years with primary liver carcinoma and hepatitis B virus infection.

V usage is TRBV12-3 or TRBV12-4 and J usage is TRBJ2-1, with TRBD2 matching 12 bases. The CDR3 has 20 amino acids. Trimming at V came to 2 bases and at J to 15 bases, leaving 26 bases not matched to a gene. The CDR3 here is CASSLKWRLAGGEVGNERFF. In DNA, the CDR3 is TGTGCCAGCAGTTTAAAATGGAGGCTAGCGGGAGGGGAAGTTGGGAATGAACGGTTCTTC.

This clonotype was found a few times. It may be a read error: a sequence one base away is much more abundant. The J gene is TRBJ2-7, the V gene TRBV29-1, with D maybe TRBD2 (6 bases). There are 13 residues in the CDR3. Looked up from germline, CDR1 is SQVTM and CDR2 is ANQGSEA. The V end was cut by 6 bases, the J end by 9 bases, with 21 bases between. CDR3 DNA sequence: TGCAGCGTGAGGGATGCGGGGAAGATCGCGCAGTACTTC. Its translation is CSVRDAGKIAQYF.

As for this clonotype: Being one base from a much bigger clone, this may be a read error. The chain couples TRBV5-1 to TRBJ2-2, with D perhaps matching TRBD2 (5 bases). The length of the CDR3 is 13 residues. CDR1 and CDR2 from the germline V gene are SGHRS and YFSETQ. CDR3 bases: TGCACCAGCAGCGGCGGGAACACCGGGGAGCTGTTTTTT. Translation: CTSSGGNTGELFF.

This clonotype was observed at least ten times. The rearrangement uses TRBV12-3 or TRBV12-4 and TRBJ2-7; 7 nucleotides match TRBD2. This CDR3 is built from 14 residues. J lost 7 bases, V lost 1 base, and 7 bases had no gene match. In DNA form, the CDR3 reads TGTGCCAGCAGTTTAGTTGGGGGGGGGGATGAGCAGTACTTC. This encodes CASSLVGGGDEQYF.

Regarding this clonotype: The final CDR3 position lacks the conserved phenylalanine or tryptophan, pointing to a likely read error. The chain uses TRBV5-1 and TRBJ1-1; the match to TRBD1 covers 9 bases. This CDR3 is 16 amino acids long. The germline V gene encodes CDR1 SGHRS and CDR2 YFSETQ. CDR3: CASGRTQQGANTKAFL. In nucleotides, the CDR3 is TGCGCCAGTGGCAGAACCCAACAGGGGGCGAACACTAAAGCTTTCTTA.

Remarks on this clonotype: One junction end does not reproduce the germline sequence, and a read error may be involved. This chain joins TRBV11-1 and TRBJ2-1, with D possibly matching TRBD2 (5 bases). CDR1 is SGHAT, CDR2 FQDESV, per germline (reference sequence). This CDR3 is built from 13 residues. The CDR3 region has the DNA TGTGCCAGCAGCTATCTGAGCGGTGGTGAGCGGTTCTTC. This gives the protein CASSYLSGGERFF.

This clonotype turned up a few times. This may be a read error: a much more frequent sequence differs by one nucleotide. This rearrangement joins TRBV12-3 or TRBV12-4 to TRBJ1-1; D gene uncertain. The CDR3 sequence is 13 residues long. The CDR3 reads CTSTANPGTEAFF. The CDR3 nucleotides are TGTACCAGCACCGCCAACCCGGGAACTGAAGCTTTCTTT.

A note on this clonotype: Compared with germline, one end of the junction differs, possibly owing to a read error. The chain has TRBV11-2 and TRBJ2-1; D may be TRBD1 (6 bases). This CDR3 comprises 16 residues. Germline CDR1 and CDR2: SGHAT and FQNNGV. The CDR3 nucleotides read TGTGCCGGCAGCTTAGATCTGACAGGTGGGGGTGATGAGCAGTTCTTC. Residues: CAGSLDLTGGGDEQFF.

A word on this clonotype: The junction shows a germline mismatch at one end, possibly a read error. CDR3 bases: TGTGCCCGCAGTCCTACGCAAGGACCGACCGGGGAGCTGTTTTTT. The encoded protein is CARSPTQGPTGELFF. The genes are TRBV11-2 and TRBJ2-2; D is uncertain. CDR1 and CDR2 from the germline V gene are SGHAT and FQNNGV. This CDR3 is 15 amino acids long.

A note on this clonotype: At one end, the junction sequence differs from germline, possibly due to a read error. The chain recombines TRBV28 with TRBJ1-5; D is unclear. The CDR3 is 14 amino acids. Germline V gene lookup returns CDR1 MDHEN and CDR2 SYDVKM. The CDR3 protein is CASSRRRFDQPQHF. In nucleotides, the CDR3 is TGTGCCAGCAGTCGCCGACGTTTCGATCAGCCCCAACATTTT.

The J gene is TRBJ2-1, the V gene TRBV6-5; no reliable D call. The CDR3 loop spans 12 amino acids. Trimming stripped 5 bases from V and 8 bases from J, with 10 bases between. CDR1 and CDR2 from the germline V gene are MNHEY and SVGAGI. CDR3 coding DNA: TGTGCCAGCAGTCTCGGTAGCCATGAGCAGTTCTTC. Residues: CASSLGSHEQFF.

Note on this clonotype: At one of its ends the junction is not consistent with the germline gene, which may arise from a read error. The chain joins TRBV4-2 to TRBJ2-5; D is ambiguous. The CDR3 covers 14 residues. Germline lookup yields CDR1 LGHNA and CDR2 YNFKEQ. The CDR3 nucleotides read TGTACCAGCAGCCAAGATGAGACTCTGAAGACCCAGTATTTC. Protein: CTSSQDETLKTQYF.

In its sample, this clonotype was seen a few times. This rearrangement joins TRBV18 to TRBJ2-3; 8 nucleotides align to TRBD2. J gave up 2 bases and V 4 bases, and 8 bases lay outside the gene matches. CDR1 and CDR2 from the germline V gene are KGHSH and LQKENI. CDR3 length equals 16 residues. The CDR3 loop is CASSRAQRENTDTQYF. CDR3 DNA: TGTGCCAGCTCACGGGCCCAGCGGGAGAACACAGATACGCAGTATTTT.

There are a few counts of this clonotype. The genes are TRBV7-2 and TRBJ2-7; D gene uncertain. Germline V lookup: CDR1 SGHTA, CDR2 FQGNSA. The V and J ends lost 1 base and 11 bases respectively, with 15 bases between them. The CDR3 sequence is 13 residues long. CDR3 DNA: TGTGCCAGCAGCTTAGAATCCGGGTTGGAGAAGTACTTC. As protein: CASSLESGLEKYF.

The chain joins TRBV24-1 to TRBJ2-6; D gene uncertain. Germline V gene data show CDR1 as KGHDR and CDR2 as SFDVKD. CDR3 length: 15 amino acids. The V end was cut by 3 bases, the J end by 1 base, with 6 bases between. CDR3 bases: TGTGCCACCAGTGATCGCGATTCTGGGGCCAACGTCCTGACTTTC. This encodes CATSDRDSGANVLTF.

A word on this clonotype: This is likely a read error, given that the CDR3 carries no conserved phenylalanine or tryptophan at its end. The rearrangement links TRBV28 to TRBJ2-7; TRBD1 is a possible D gene (6 bases). V was trimmed by 8 bases and J by 4 bases, leaving 21 bases between them. Per germline, CDR1 MDHEN and CDR2 SYDVKM. This CDR3 is 15 amino acids long. In DNA, the CDR3 is TGTGCCAGCGGCTTTTTGGGGACACTCAGTTACGAGCAGTACTTA. Its translation: CASGFLGTLSYEQYL.